Listed below are T cell receptor beta chains from one sample, sequenced in a study of cytomegalovirus exposure and HLA in healthy donors. Using immunoSEQ multiplex PCR, the repertoire was profiled, and TCRdb retains in-frame clones only, with some absent. The top ten clones hold around 3% of a sample with some 200,000 clones, about two thirds of them seen once. What was sequenced was PBMCs. All receptors come from a man aged 35-49 years in good health and CMV-seropositive. CDR3s include the opening cysteine and the closing phenylalanine or tryptophan. The D gene is left open where the match is weak. Clone size is given for some rows only: seen once, a few or many times, or a class if the clone is expanded.

D gene | J gene | V gene | clone size | CDR3 DNA | CDR3 protein
NA | TRBJ2-5 | TRBV19 | NA | TGTGCCAGTAGTTTCCTCGCGACTAGTTTCTCAGAGACCCAGTACTTC | CASSFLATSFSETQYF
TRBD1 | TRBJ1-6 | TRBV5-5 | NA | TGTGCCAGCAGTTTCGGGACAGGGAATAATTCACCCCTCCACTTT | CASSFGTGNNSPLHF
TRBD1 | TRBJ2-7 | TRBV28 | few | TGTGCCAGCAGGGGGGACAGCTACGAGCAGTACTTC | CASRGDSYEQYF
TRBD1 | TRBJ2-7 | TRBV19 | few | TGTGCCAGTAGTTACCGGGACAGAGAATACGAGCAGTACTTC | CASSYRDREYEQYF
NA | TRBJ2-7 | TRBV5-6 | NA | TGTGCCAGCAGCTTAGAGGGCTACGAGCAGTACTTC | CASSLEGYEQYF
TRBD1 | TRBJ1-1 | TRBV18 | NA | TGTGCCAGCTCACCAAGGGACAGAACTTTGAACACTGAAGCTTTCTTT | CASSPRDRTLNTEAFF
NA | TRBJ1-5 | TRBV7-9 | NA | TGTGCCAGCAGTGTCGCGCCATATCAGCCCCAGCATTTT | CASSVAPYQPQHF
TRBD2 | TRBJ2-1 | TRBV5-1 | NA | TGCGCCAGCAGCTTGGAGGGACTAGCGGGGAGCTCCTACAATGAGCAGTTCTTC | CASSLEGLAGSSYNEQFF
TRBD1 | TRBJ1-1 | TRBV5-1 | NA | TGCGCCAGCAGCGGACAGGCTAACACTGAAGCTTTCTTT | CASSGQANTEAFF
TRBD1 | TRBJ1-5 | TRBV25-1 | NA | TGTGCCAGCAGTGAAGGGACAGGGAATCAGCCCCAGCATTTT | CASSEGTGNQPQHF
NA | TRBJ1-1 | TRBV7-9 | NA | TGTTCCAGCAGTCAGGGGACACCCGAAGCTTTCTTT | CSSSQGTPEAFF
TRBD2 | TRBJ2-2 | TRBV29-1 | NA | TGCAGCGCCGGGGGGACTAGCGGGGGGGCGAACACCGGGGAGCTGTTTTTT | CSAGGTSGGANTGELFF
TRBD2 | TRBJ2-2 | TRBV2 | NA | TGTGCCAGCGGGGGAGGGGAAACGAACACCGGGGAGCTGTTTTTT | CASGGGETNTGELFF
TRBD2 | TRBJ2-1 | TRBV7-7 | NA | TGTGCCAGCAGCTTAGGGCTAGCGGGGCCCCACAATGAGCAGTTCTTC | CASSLGLAGPHNEQFF
NA | TRBJ1-1 | TRBV19 | NA | TGTGCCAGTACCGGCGTAGCCGCTTCCGAAGCTTTCTTT | CASTGVAASEAFF
NA | TRBJ2-3 | TRBV5-1 | NA | TGCGCCAGCAAAGGAGGGGGGGTCACAGATACGCAGTATTTT | CASKGGGVTDTQYF
TRBD2 | TRBJ2-1 | TRBV4-2 | NA | TGTGCCAGCAGCCCCCCAGGTTCGGAGCGGGGGGGCTTTGAGCAGTTCTTC | CASSPPGSERGGFEQFF
TRBD1 | TRBJ2-5 | TRBV5-4 | NA | TGTGCCAGCAGCTTGGGGGGACAGGGTGTCGGAAAGACCCAGTACTTC | CASSLGGQGVGKTQYF
TRBD1 | TRBJ1-1 | TRBV4-3 | few | TGCGCCAGCAGCCACAGAATAGACAGGGAAGACACTGAAGCTTTCTTT | CASSHRIDREDTEAFF
TRBD1 | TRBJ2-1 | TRBV11-2 | NA | TGTGCCAGCAGCTCCAAAGACAGGGTTTACAATGAGCAGTTCTTC | CASSSKDRVYNEQFF